These 27 T cell receptor beta chains originate from one sample sequenced in a study of T-cell memory formation after mild COVID-19. Using its own MiXCR run on the 5' RACE reads, TCRdb lists one record per CDR3 protein. This table holds 100,000 or so distinct CDR3 sequences, roughly 11% found once. The sample consisted of PBMCs or a T cell subset sorted from them (not recorded which). The receptors derive from a man aged 18 to 30 who had mild COVID-19 (a few samples of this study predate the infection). Cell type and time point are not known.

This clonotype was observed many times. V and J are TRBV4-3 and TRBJ2-2; 8 bases match TRBD2. Per germline, CDR1 LGHNA and CDR2 YSLEER. CDR3 length: 17 residues. J was trimmed by 3 bases and V by 0 bases; bases with no gene match: 6. The CDR3 reads CASSQDPAGGDTGELFF. CDR3 coding DNA: TGCGCCAGCAGCCAAGATCCCGCGGGGGGTGACACCGGGGAGCTGTTTTTT.

V gene TRBV5-6 combines with J gene TRBJ2-3, with 11 bases that match TRBD2. Trimming at V came to 0 bases and at J to 5 bases, leaving 11 bases not matched to a gene. The CDR3 covers 18 residues. Germline V CDR1 and CDR2: SGHDT, YYEEEE. The DNA of the CDR3 is TGTGCCAGCAGCTTGGATACTAGCGGGGGTAGCCGTGGAGATACGCAGTATTTT. Protein product: CASSLDTSGGSRGDTQYF.

This clonotype was counted only a few times. The chain links TRBV4-3 to TRBJ1-3; D unresolved. V was clipped by 2 bases and J by 4 bases, with 12 bases between them. This CDR3 is built from 15 residues. Germline V lookup: CDR1 LGHNA, CDR2 YSLEER. The CDR3: CASSQRWASGNTIYF. CDR3 in DNA: TGCGCCAGCAGCCAACGGTGGGCTTCGGGAAACACCATATATTTT.

This clonotype was counted only a few times. The CDR3 coding sequence is TGTGCCATCACTAGCGGGGTGTACAATGAGCAGTTCTTC. This sequence encodes CAITSGVYNEQFF. The gene calls are TRBV6-6 and TRBJ2-1, with 10 bases identical to TRBD2. Germline V gives CDR1 MNHNY, CDR2 SVGAGI (reference sequence). V lost 10 bases, J lost 4 bases, and 4 bases stayed unmatched. The CDR3 runs 13 residues.

The V gene is TRBV29-1, the J gene TRBJ2-3; 8 positions agree with TRBD1. The CDR3 has 14 residues. With V trimmed by 8 bases and J by 4 bases, 11 bases remained unmatched. CDR1 is SQVTM, CDR2 ANQGSEA, per germline. This CDR3 reads CSSRPGQGSDTQYF. CDR3 bases: TGCAGCTCCCGACCCGGACAGGGATCAGATACGCAGTATTTT.

In its sample, this clonotype was seen many times. This chain links TRBV29-1 with TRBJ2-1; 8 bases match TRBD2. The CDR3 sequence is 13 residues long. Germline CDR1 is SQVTM and CDR2 is ANQGSEA. The V gene end was trimmed by 5 bases and the J gene end by 3 bases; junction bases not matched to a gene: 3. For the CDR3, the DNA is TGCAGCGTTCGCACTAGCGGCTACAATGAGCAGTTCTTC. Its protein is CSVRTSGYNEQFF.

The rearrangement links TRBV7-9 to TRBJ1-6, with TRBD1 identical over 8 bases. J lost 13 bases, V lost 5 bases, and 13 bases had no gene match. Germline V gene lookup returns CDR1 SEHNR and CDR2 FQNEAQ (reference sequence). This CDR3 has 15 residues. The CDR3 DNA sequence: TGTGCCAGCAGCGCTTCGCCCGACAGGGGAGTGCCCCTCCACTTT. Protein product: CASSASPDRGVPLHF.

In DNA, the CDR3 is TGTGCCACCAGCACTGAGGACAGTGGGGATGAAGCTTTCTTT. Its protein is CATSTEDSGDEAFF. The chain recombines TRBV15 with TRBJ1-1; possible D gene TRBD1, 6 bases. The germline CDR1 and CDR2 sequences are LNHNV and YYDKDF (reference sequence). Between the trimmed V and J ends, which lost 4 bases and 7 bases, there was a span of 16 bases. This CDR3 is built from 14 residues.

Only a few counts were recorded for this clonotype. The V gene is TRBV7-2, the J gene TRBJ2-3; maybe TRBD2 (7 bases). Germline CDR1 reads SGHTA; CDR2 reads FQGNSA. V shed 5 bases and J shed 1 base, with 16 bases lying between them. The CDR3 sequence is 16 residues long. CDR3 region: CASSPLGGGRTDTQYF. The DNA of the CDR3 is TGTGCCAGCAGCCCTCTTGGGGGGGGGCGCACAGATACGCAGTATTTT.

CDR3 region: CASTYPSRGNQPQHF. The CDR3 coding sequence is TGTGCCAGCACTTACCCCAGCCGGGGCAATCAGCCCCAGCATTTT. The genes are TRBV28 and TRBJ1-5, with D unclear. Trimming removed 7 bases from V and 2 bases from J, with 15 bases in between. Germline V gives CDR1 MDHEN, CDR2 SYDVKM. The CDR3 loop spans 15 amino acids.

The chain uses TRBV28 and TRBJ1-5, with a tentative D call TRBD1 (5 bases). Deletions cut 7 bases from V and 3 bases from J, with 16 bases between. The CDR3 sequence is 15 residues long. Germline V CDR1 and CDR2: MDHEN, SYDVKM. This CDR3 is CASTGREGYNQPQHF. The CDR3 DNA follows: TGTGCCAGCACCGGCAGGGAAGGGTACAATCAGCCCCAGCATTTT.

This clonotype showed up many times. The chain couples TRBV9 to TRBJ2-3, with a tentative D call TRBD1 (6 bases). CDR1 SGDLS and CDR2 YYNGEE come from the germline V gene. The germline V and J ends were trimmed by 4 bases and 2 bases, with 11 bases remaining between them. This CDR3 has 14 residues. Here the CDR3 DNA reads TGTGCCAGCAGCCTCGGGACATCCACAGATACGCAGTATTTT. Translated, it gives CASSLGTSTDTQYF.

The V call is TRBV10-2, the J call TRBJ2-7; maybe TRBD1 (6 bases). The CDR3 runs 13 residues. The V gene's germline CDR1 is WSHSY and CDR2 SAAADI. V was clipped by 2 bases and J by 1 base, with 6 bases between them. This CDR3 reads CASSEGQSYEQYV. As DNA, the CDR3 is TGCGCCAGCAGTGAGGGACAGTCCTACGAGCAGTACGTC.

This clonotype was picked up many times. The V call is TRBV7-6, the J call TRBJ2-6; D gene unclear. V lost 4 bases and J lost 0, with 7 bases in between. The CDR3 is 15 amino acids. Per the germline V gene, CDR1 is SGHVS and CDR2 is FNYEAQ. This CDR3 is CASSSGDSGANVLTF. The DNA of the CDR3 is TGTGCCAGCAGCTCAGGAGACTCTGGGGCCAACGTCCTGACTTTC.

The CDR3 sequence: CASSLIGGVADTQYF. The CDR3 DNA reads TGTGCCAGCAGCTTAATTGGGGGGGTTGCAGATACGCAGTATTTT. The V and J genes are TRBV7-3 and TRBJ2-3; 7 nucleotides agree with TRBD2. J was trimmed by 4 bases and V by 1 base; bases with no gene match: 5. The CDR3 spans 15 residues. Germline lookup yields CDR1 SGHTA and CDR2 FQGTGA.

The chain couples TRBV4-1 to TRBJ2-7; D might be TRBD2 (5 bases). The CDR3 covers 12 residues. Trimming left V 3 bases short and J 5 bases short, with 8 bases between. Germline V gives CDR1 MGHRA, CDR2 YSYEKL. The CDR3 region is CASSHREDEQYF. As DNA, the CDR3 is TGCGCCAGCAGCCACCGGGAAGACGAGCAGTACTTC.

The genes are TRBV3-1 and TRBJ2-1; 13 bases map to TRBD2. Per germline, CDR1 LGHDT and CDR2 YNNKEL (reference sequence). The CDR3 contains 15 residues. Trimming cost V 6 bases and J 10 bases; bases outside gene matches: 9. In DNA form, the CDR3 reads TGTGCCAGCAGTAAACTAGCGGGGGGGCGGAGGGAGCAGTTCTTC. Translated: CASSKLAGGRREQFF.

There are many counts of this clonotype. The V gene is TRBV7-9, the J gene TRBJ2-2; no firm D call. Germline CDR1 is SEHNR and CDR2 is FQNEAQ (reference sequence). The CDR3 is 12 amino acids. V lost 5 bases and J lost 6, with 7 bases in between. The CDR3 region has the DNA TGTGCCAGCAGCGCCCTCGCCGGGGAGCTGTTTTTT. This encodes CASSALAGELFF.

In this sample, this clonotype turned up a few times. The chain carries TRBV27 and TRBJ2-7; TRBD1 is a possible D gene (5 bases). Per germline, CDR1 MNHEY and CDR2 SMNVEV (reference sequence). Trimming pared 2 bases from V and 6 bases from J, leaving 11 bases between. This CDR3 is 13 amino acids long. The DNA for the CDR3 is TGTGCCAGCAGTTTAGGTAGGGGAAGCGAGCAGTACTTC. This translates into CASSLGRGSEQYF.

This clonotype was recorded many times. This chain uses TRBV5-1 with TRBJ1-6; D is uncertain. This CDR3 contains 16 residues. Germline V gives CDR1 SGHRS, CDR2 YFSETQ. Trimming took 4 bases from V and 9 from J, leaving 20 bases between them. CDR3 sequence reads: CASSESIEVSSSPLHF. The CDR3 DNA is TGCGCCAGCAGCGAGAGTATCGAGGTCTCTAGTTCACCCCTCCACTTT.

This clonotype appeared a few times. The V call is TRBV27, the J call TRBJ2-7; 7 bases fit TRBD1. CDR1 MNHEY and CDR2 SMNVEV come from the germline V gene (reference sequence). This CDR3 region has 14 residues. The V gene end was trimmed by 5 bases and the J gene end by 6 bases; junction bases not matched to a gene: 10. The CDR3 spells CASSTLTGISEQYV. The CDR3 nucleotides read TGTGCCAGCAGTACCCTGACAGGGATCAGCGAGCAGTACGTC.

CDR3 bases: TGTGCCAGCAGTCTAGGACAGGGTTTAGATGGCTACACCTTC. Amino acids: CASSLGQGLDGYTF. This chain connects TRBV6-5 to TRBJ1-2, with 8 bases matching TRBD1. V lost 5 bases, J lost 6 bases, and 8 bases stayed unmatched. Germline assignment: CDR1 MNHEY and CDR2 SVGAGI. The CDR3 is 14 amino acids.

V and J are TRBV6-5 and TRBJ2-6, with D uncertain. The CDR3 consists of 14 residues. V was cut by 2 bases and J by 4 bases, with 6 bases left in between. Germline loops: CDR1 MNHEY, CDR2 SVGAGI. The DNA of the CDR3 is TGTGCCAGCAGTTACGGGTACGGGGCCAACGTCCTGACTTTC. Translation gives CASSYGYGANVLTF.

There are many counts of this clonotype. The chain uses TRBV4-1 and TRBJ2-1; 7 bases are a match to TRBD2. V shed 3 bases, J shed 7 bases, and the junction held 0 bases outside the gene matches. Germline CDR1 reads MGHRA; CDR2 reads YSYEKL. This CDR3 contains 12 residues. As DNA, the CDR3 is TGCGCCAGCAGCCAGGGAGGGAATGAGCAGTTCTTC. It is translated as CASSQGGNEQFF.

V and J are TRBV28 and TRBJ1-3, with 9 positions matching TRBD1. The junction had 10 bases not matched to a gene; V was cut back by 6 bases and J by 4 bases. This CDR3 is 16 amino acids long. The germline V gene encodes CDR1 MDHEN and CDR2 SYDVKM. As DNA, the CDR3 is TGTGCCAGCAGCCTTACCGGGACAGGGTCGGGAAACACCATATATTTT. Encoded protein: CASSLTGTGSGNTIYF.

This clonotype turned up a few times. The genes are TRBV6-5 and TRBJ1-1; 9 bases line up with TRBD1. Germline V gene data show CDR1 as MNHEY and CDR2 as SVGAGI. The CDR3 consists of 17 residues. The ends lost 0 bases at V and 5 bases at J; junction bases unmatched: 10. The CDR3 DNA reads TGTGCCAGCAGTTACTCTCAACCACAGGGGGCCAGAACTGAAGCTTTCTTT. Amino acid sequence: CASSYSQPQGARTEAFF.

The chain recombines TRBV20-1 with TRBJ2-7; 8 nucleotides agree with TRBD1. This CDR3 is built from 14 residues. Per the germline V gene, CDR1 is DFQATT and CDR2 is SNEGSKA (reference sequence). With V trimmed by 0 bases and J by 2 bases, 3 bases remained unmatched. CDR3 amino acids: CSAREWTGTYEQYF. The CDR3 nucleotides read TGCAGTGCTAGAGAATGGACAGGGACCTACGAGCAGTACTTC.